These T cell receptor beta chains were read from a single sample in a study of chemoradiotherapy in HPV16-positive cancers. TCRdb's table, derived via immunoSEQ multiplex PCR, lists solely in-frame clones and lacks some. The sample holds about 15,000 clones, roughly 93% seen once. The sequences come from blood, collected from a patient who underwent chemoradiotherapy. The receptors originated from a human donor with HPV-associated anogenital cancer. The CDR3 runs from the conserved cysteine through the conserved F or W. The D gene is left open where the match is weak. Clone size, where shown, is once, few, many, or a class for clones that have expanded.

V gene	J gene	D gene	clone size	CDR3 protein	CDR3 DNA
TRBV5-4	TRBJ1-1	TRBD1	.	CASKFPGQGAEAFF	TGTGCCAGCAAATTTCCGGGACAGGGTGCTGAAGCTTTCTTT
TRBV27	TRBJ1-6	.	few	CASSLSPGRRNSPLHF	TGTGCCAGCAGTTTATCCCCGGGACGGCGAAATTCACCCCTCCACTTT
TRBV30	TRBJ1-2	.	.	CAWSDSPHGGYTF	TGTGCCTGGAGTGATAGTCCGCATGGGGGCTACACCTTC
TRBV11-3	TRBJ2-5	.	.	CASSFQAKQETQYF	TGTGCCAGCAGCTTTCAGGCGAAGCAAGAGACCCAGTACTTC
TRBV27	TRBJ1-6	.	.	CASSFGAGKYLLYNSPLHF	.
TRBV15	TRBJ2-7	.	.	CATSRGPGTTYEQYF	TGTGCCACCAGCAGAGGTCCCGGGACGACATACGAGCAGTACTTC
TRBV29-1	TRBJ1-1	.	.	CSVTSRGVGTEAFF	TGCAGCGTTACAAGCCGGGGGGTGGGGACTGAAGCTTTCTTT
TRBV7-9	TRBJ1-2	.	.	CASSLAPGRGPYGYTF	TGTGCCAGCAGCTTAGCGCCGGGCAGGGGCCCCTATGGCTACACCTTC
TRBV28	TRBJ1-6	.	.	CASVLGSSYNSPLHF	TGTGCCAGCGTTCTGGGGAGCTCCTATAATTCACCCCTCCACTTT
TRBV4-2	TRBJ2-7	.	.	CASSQESAGAHGSSYEQYF	TGTGCCAGCAGCCAAGAATCGGCCGGCGCCCACGGAAGCTCCTACGAGCAGTACTTC
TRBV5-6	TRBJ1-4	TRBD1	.	CASSSTDREANEKLFF	TGTGCCAGCAGCTCGACCGACAGGGAGGCTAATGAAAAACTGTTTTTT
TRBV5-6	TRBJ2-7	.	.	CASSSAFDFTYEQYF	TGTGCCAGCAGCTCCGCCTTTGATTTTACCTACGAGCAGTACTTC
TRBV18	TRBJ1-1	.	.	CASSPPGVLNTEAFF	TGTGCCAGCTCACCCCCCGGGGTGCTGAATACTGAAGCTTTCTTT
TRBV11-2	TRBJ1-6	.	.	CASKAFQGSPLHF	TGTGCCAGCAAGGCATTCCAAGGTTCACCCCTCCACTTT
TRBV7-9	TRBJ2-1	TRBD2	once	CASSPGTSGTASSYNEQFF	TGTGCCAGCAGCCCCGGGACTAGCGGGACGGCGAGCTCCTACAATGAGCAGTTCTTC
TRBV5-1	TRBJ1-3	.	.	CASSSGRLGQTGGSGNTIYF	TGCGCCAGCAGCTCGGGCCGACTGGGGCAGACCGGAGGGTCTGGAAACACCATATATTTT
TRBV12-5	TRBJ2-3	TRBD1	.	CASGIGQGRDTQYF	TGTGCTAGTGGTATAGGACAGGGTAGAGATACGCAGTATTTT
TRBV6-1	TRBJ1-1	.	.	CASLPRAKTEAFF	TGTGCCAGCTTACCCAGGGCTAAGACTGAAGCTTTCTTT
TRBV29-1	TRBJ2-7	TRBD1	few	CSVGDRGNYEQYF	TGCAGCGTTGGGGACAGGGGGAACTACGAGCAGTACTTC
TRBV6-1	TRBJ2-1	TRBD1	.	CASSGDRLGEQFF	TGTGCCAGCAGCGGGGACAGGTTGGGTGAGCAGTTCTTC
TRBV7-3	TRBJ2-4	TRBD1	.	CASSLTPGGQNIQYF	TGTGCCAGCAGCTTAACCCCAGGGGGACAAAACATTCAGTACTTC
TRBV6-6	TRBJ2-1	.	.	CASSYGTVNNEQFF	TGTGCCAGCAGTTACGGGACGGTGAACAATGAGCAGTTCTTC
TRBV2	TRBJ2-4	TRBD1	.	CASSEGQLKNIQYF	TGTGCCAGCAGTGAGGGACAGCTTAAAAACATTCAGTACTTC
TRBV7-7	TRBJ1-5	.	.	CASSPTQGQPQHF	TGTGCCAGCAGCCCGACCCAGGGCCAGCCCCAGCATTTT
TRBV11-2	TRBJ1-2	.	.	CASSFRGGYTF	TGTGCCAGCAGCTTCCGGGGTGGCTACACCTTC
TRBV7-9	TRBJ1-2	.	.	CASGPLGYTF	TGTGCCAGCGGCCCACTTGGCTACACCTTC
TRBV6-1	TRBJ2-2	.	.	CASRQVNTGELFF	TGTGCCAGCAGGCAGGTGAACACCGGGGAGCTGTTTTTT
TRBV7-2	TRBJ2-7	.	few	CASSPQGLSYEQYF	TGTGCCAGCAGCCCACAGGGCCTCTCCTACGAGCAGTACTTC
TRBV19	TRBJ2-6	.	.	CASSIGGAGANVLTF	TGTGCCAGTAGTATTGGGGGAGCTGGGGCCAACGTCCTGACTTTC
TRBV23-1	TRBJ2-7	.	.	CAITARAPGQNEQYF	TGCGCCATCACAGCCAGGGCCCCCGGGCAGAACGAGCAGTACTTC
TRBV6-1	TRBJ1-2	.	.	CASSAGGASTYGYTF	TGTGCCAGCAGCGCCGGGGGGGCCAGTACCTATGGCTACACCTTC
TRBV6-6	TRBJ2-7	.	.	CASGLRRGSGDEQYF	TGTGCCAGCGGACTTCGGAGGGGGTCGGGCGACGAGCAGTACTTC
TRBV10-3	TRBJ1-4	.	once	CAISELGTYEKLFF	TGTGCCATCAGTGAGTTAGGGACTTATGAAAAACTGTTTTTT
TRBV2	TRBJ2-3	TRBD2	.	CASSEGLAGGPLKADTQYF	TGTGCCAGCAGTGAAGGACTAGCGGGGGGGCCGTTAAAAGCAGATACGCAGTATTTT
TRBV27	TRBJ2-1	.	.	CASTNRGEGLSYNEQFF	TGTGCCAGCACGAATAGGGGGGAGGGTCTCTCCTACAATGAGCAGTTCTTC